The rows below give T cell receptor beta chains drawn from one sample of a study of blood T cell repertoires in COVID-19. Profiling relied on immunoSEQ multiplex PCR, and the TCRdb table lists in-frame clones only, not all of them. Of 160,000 or so clones listed, less than 90% were seen once; the top ten hold about 2.4%. Sequenced input: peripheral blood. The receptors originated from a woman between 65 and 79 years old with acute or convalescent COVID-19. Both conserved end residues are part of each CDR3. D genes are given only for firm matches. Not every row has a clone size; where given, it reads once, few, many or a size class.

j_gene,v_gene,d_gene,abundance,CDR3nt,CDR3aa
TRBJ1-6,TRBV28,-,-,TGTGCCAGCTCTCTGGTGAGCTCCTATAATTCACCCCTCCACTTT,CASSLVSSYNSPLHF
TRBJ1-5,TRBV28,-,few,TGTGCCAGCAGTTCCTTAATGGGCCTTTACAATCAGCCCCAGCATTTT,CASSSLMGLYNQPQHF
TRBJ2-3,TRBV9,-,-,TGTGCCAGCAGCGTTGGGTTGGGGCTGAGCACAGATACGCAGTATTTT,CASSVGLGLSTDTQYF
TRBJ1-5,TRBV5-8,-,few,TGTGCCAGCAGCTACGGTAGCAATCAGCCCCAGCATTTT,CASSYGSNQPQHF
TRBJ1-1,TRBV18,-,-,TGTGCCAGCTCACGGGGCGCAGGACGGAACACTGAAGCTTTCTTT,CASSRGAGRNTEAFF
TRBJ1-1,TRBV10-2,-,-,TGCGCCAGCAGGCAGGACACCCTCATGAACACTGAAGCTTTCTTT,CASRQDTLMNTEAFF
TRBJ2-5,TRBV10-1,TRBD2,-,TGCGCCAGCAGTGGCGGGGGGACCTCGGAGACCCAGTACTTC,CASSGGGTSETQYF
TRBJ1-2,TRBV29-1,-,-,TGCAGCGTTGAACTGGGAGGATACTATGGCTACACCTTC,CSVELGGYYGYTF
TRBJ1-2,TRBV25-1,-,-,TGTGCCAGCAGTCCTCAGGGCTATGGCTACACCTTC,CASSPQGYGYTF
TRBJ2-1,TRBV4-3,-,-,TGCGCCAGCAGCCAAGAAAAAAGAGGTAACAATGAGCAGTTCTTC,CASSQEKRGNNEQFF
TRBJ2-2,TRBV6-5,-,-,TGTGCCAGCAAAGGGTACAGGGACCGGACCGGGGAGCTGTTTTTT,CASKGYRDRTGELFF